This T cell receptor (beta chain) was profiled in a study of blood T cell repertoires in COVID-19. Using immunoSEQ multiplex PCR, the repertoire was profiled, and TCRdb retains in-frame clones only, with some absent. The sample carries 200,000 to 250,000 clones, 75% to 90% recorded once. The V gene's germline CDR1 is SGHAT and CDR2 FQNNGV. Unmatched junction bases numbered 9, after V lost 4 bases and J lost 4 bases. CDR3 size: 15 residues. Input material: PBMCs or T cells enriched from blood (not recorded which). This receptor was identified in a woman between 40 and 55 years old with acute COVID-19. V and J are TRBV11-2 and TRBJ1-2, with 7 positions matching TRBD1. Here the CDR3 reads CASSSDPTGRYGYTF. The CDR3, as DNA: TGTGCCAGCAGCTCGGATCCGACAGGGCGCTATGGCTACACCTTC.